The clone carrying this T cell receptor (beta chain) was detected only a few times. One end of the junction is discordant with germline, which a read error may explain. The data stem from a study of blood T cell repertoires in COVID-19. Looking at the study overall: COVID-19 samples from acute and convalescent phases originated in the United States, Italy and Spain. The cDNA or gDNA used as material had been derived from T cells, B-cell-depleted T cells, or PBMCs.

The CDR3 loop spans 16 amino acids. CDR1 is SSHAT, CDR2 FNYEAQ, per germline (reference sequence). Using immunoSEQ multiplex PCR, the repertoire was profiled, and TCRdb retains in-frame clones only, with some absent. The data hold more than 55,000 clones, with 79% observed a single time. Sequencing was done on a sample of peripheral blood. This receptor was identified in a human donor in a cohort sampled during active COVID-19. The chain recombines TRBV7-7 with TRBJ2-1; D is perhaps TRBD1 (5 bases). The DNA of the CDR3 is TGTGCTAGCAGCCCATTAGACAGTAGCTCCTACAATGAGCAGTTCTTC. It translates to CASSPLDSSSYNEQFF.